The TCR beta chain under discussion was sequenced for a study of Graves' ophthalmopathy and Graves' hyperthyroidism. The CDR3 runs 16 residues. Germline V gives CDR1 DFQATT, CDR2 SNEGSKA (reference sequence). V lost 5 bases to trimming and J lost 0 bases, with 19 bases between them. Transcripts of RNA were the source for amplifying TCR beta CDR3 regions. Following a first-round RT-PCR that used HTBI primers, a second-round multiplex PCR was carried out. MiXCR, run by TCRdb on the multiplex PCR reads, gives a single entry per CDR3 protein. The sample includes 560,000 or so distinct CDR3 sequences, about 35% seen only once; the top ten take around 4.6%.

The TCR originated in an adult man with Graves' hyperthyroidism. The V and J genes are TRBV20-1 and TRBJ1-1, with D possibly TRBD1 on 5 matching bases. The sequenced material came from peripheral blood or thyroid tissue (not recorded which). The CDR3: CSAGPGSKLMNTEAFF. The CDR3 DNA sequence: TGCAGTGCTGGTCCAGGGTCCAAACTCATGAACACTGAAGCTTTCTTT.